This is a list of T cell receptor beta chains from one sample in a study of cytomegalovirus exposure and HLA in healthy donors. Generated by immunoSEQ multiplex PCR, the TCRdb table keeps only in-frame clones and is missing some. This listing includes some 44,000 clones. The sample comprised PBMCs. These receptors were taken from a woman aged 25-40 years in good health and CMV-seronegative. Each CDR3 is given with its conserved first and last residue.

>TRBJ2-7|TRBV14
CASSPPPPLSIHEQYF
>TRBJ2-1|TRBV30
CAWSAGLADNEQFF
>TRBJ1-1|TRBV14
CASSQITRGTEAFF
>TRBJ1-1|TRBV7-9
CASNPDPVTTEAFF
>TRBJ2-7|TRBV28
CASLEGNWAQNEQYF
>TRBJ1-1|TRBV2
CASQGQGAGNTEAFF
>TRBJ1-1|TRBV10-2
CASSLGENTEAFF
>TRBJ2-7|TRBV9
CASSVMGASSYEQYF
>TRBJ1-3|TRBV5-1
CASSLEGRGNTIYF
>TRBJ2-7|TRBV25-1
CASSESPIRDRGPEQYF
>TRBJ1-1|TRBV6-6
CASSPDRKNTEAFF
>TRBJ1-2|TRBV30
CAWTTGSYGYTF
>TRBJ2-7|TRBV9
CASSVEPGDEQYF
>TRBJ2-1|TRBV11-2
CASRWQNNEQFF
>TRBJ1-1|TRBV11-3
CASSLGGNTEAFF
>TRBJ2-7|TRBV2
CASGGREYEQYF
>TRBJ1-2|TRBV19
CASSILAGGPEDGYTF
>TRBJ2-1|TRBV5-6
CASSTPGTSGEQFF
>TRBJ2-1|TRBV19
CASRTSGEQFF
>TRBJ2-1|TRBV9
CASSPQPGQGNNEQFF
>TRBJ2-5|TRBV30
CAWSLGTLRGQETQYF
>TRBJ2-1|TRBV7-3
CASSLWQGAYNEQFF
>TRBJ2-1|TRBV4-1
CASSQEDRDYEQFF
>TRBJ2-5|TRBV5-1
CASSIKLELETQYF
>TRBJ2-1|TRBV7-6
CASSLGGISGSLSGNEQFF
>TRBJ1-2|TRBV30
CAWSFPGQGLWGYTF
>TRBJ2-1|TRBV30
CAWSVFWRTRSLAGGRNEQFF
>TRBJ2-7|TRBV23-1
CASSPRQGDLLSYEQYF
>TRBJ2-7|TRBV29-1
CSVDTGTGVYEQYF
>TRBJ2-3|TRBV30
CAWSDTSDTQYF
>TRBJ1-2|TRBV19
CASSGVSGGYYGYTF
>TRBJ2-7|TRBV15
CATSRGVSGSAYEQYF
>TRBJ1-3|TRBV6-1
CASSEGGTGNTIYF
>TRBJ2-1|TRBV6-4
CASSEGQGPTSEQFF